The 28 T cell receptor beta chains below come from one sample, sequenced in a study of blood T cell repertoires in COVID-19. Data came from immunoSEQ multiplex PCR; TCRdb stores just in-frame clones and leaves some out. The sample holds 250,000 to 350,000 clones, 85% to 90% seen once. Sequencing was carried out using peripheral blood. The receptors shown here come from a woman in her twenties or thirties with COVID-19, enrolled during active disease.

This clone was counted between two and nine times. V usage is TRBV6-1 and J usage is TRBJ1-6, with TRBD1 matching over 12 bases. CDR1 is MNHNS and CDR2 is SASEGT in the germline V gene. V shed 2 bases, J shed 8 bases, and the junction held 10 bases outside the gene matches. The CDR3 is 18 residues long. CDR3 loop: CASSEYPGQGALDSPLHF. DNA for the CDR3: TGTGCCAGCAGTGAATATCCGGGACAGGGGGCTTTGGATTCACCCCTCCACTTT.

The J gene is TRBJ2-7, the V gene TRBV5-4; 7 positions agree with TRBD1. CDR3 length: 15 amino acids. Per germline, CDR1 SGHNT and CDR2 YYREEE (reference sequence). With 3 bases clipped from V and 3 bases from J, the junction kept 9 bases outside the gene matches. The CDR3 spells CASSYPGQGDYEQYF. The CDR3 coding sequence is TGTGCCAGCAGCTATCCCGGGCAGGGGGACTACGAGCAGTACTTC.

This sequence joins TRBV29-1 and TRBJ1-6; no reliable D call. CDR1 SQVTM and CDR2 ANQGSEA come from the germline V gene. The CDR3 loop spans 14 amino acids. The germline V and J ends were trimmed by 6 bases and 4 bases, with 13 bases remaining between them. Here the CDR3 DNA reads TGCAGCGTCTCTGCCGGAGAGTATAATTCACCCCTCCACTTT. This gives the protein CSVSAGEYNSPLHF.

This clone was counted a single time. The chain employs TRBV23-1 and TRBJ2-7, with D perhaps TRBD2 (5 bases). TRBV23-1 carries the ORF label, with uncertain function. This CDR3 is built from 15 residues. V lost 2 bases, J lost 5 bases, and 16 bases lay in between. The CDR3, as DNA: TGCGCCAGCAGTCAACAACGGAGGAGAGAGGACGAGCAGTACTTC. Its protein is CASSQQRRREDEQYF.

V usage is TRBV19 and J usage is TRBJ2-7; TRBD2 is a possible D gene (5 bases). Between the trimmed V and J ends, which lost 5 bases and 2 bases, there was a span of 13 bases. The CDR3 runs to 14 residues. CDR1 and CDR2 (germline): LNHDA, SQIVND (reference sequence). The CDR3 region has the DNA TGTGCCAGTAGTCAGGCCGGGAATACCTACGAGCAGTACTTC. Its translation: CASSQAGNTYEQYF.

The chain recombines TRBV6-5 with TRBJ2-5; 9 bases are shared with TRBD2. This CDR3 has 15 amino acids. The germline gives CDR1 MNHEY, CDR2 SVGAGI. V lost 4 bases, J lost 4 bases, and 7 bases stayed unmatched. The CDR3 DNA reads TGTGCCAGCAGTTCCTACATAGCGGGAGCAGAGACCCAGTACTTC. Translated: CASSSYIAGAETQYF.

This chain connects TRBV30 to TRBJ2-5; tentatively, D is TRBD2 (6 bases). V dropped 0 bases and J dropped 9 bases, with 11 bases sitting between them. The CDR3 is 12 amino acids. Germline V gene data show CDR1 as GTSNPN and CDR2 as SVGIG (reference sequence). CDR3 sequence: CAWSVPGEAQYF. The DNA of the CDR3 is TGTGCCTGGAGTGTACCGGGGGAGGCCCAGTACTTC.

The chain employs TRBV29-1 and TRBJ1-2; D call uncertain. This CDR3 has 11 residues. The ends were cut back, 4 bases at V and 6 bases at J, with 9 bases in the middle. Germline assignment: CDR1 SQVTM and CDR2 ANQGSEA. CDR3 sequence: CSVGVFDGYTF. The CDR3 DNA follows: TGCAGCGTTGGTGTTTTCGATGGCTACACCTTC.

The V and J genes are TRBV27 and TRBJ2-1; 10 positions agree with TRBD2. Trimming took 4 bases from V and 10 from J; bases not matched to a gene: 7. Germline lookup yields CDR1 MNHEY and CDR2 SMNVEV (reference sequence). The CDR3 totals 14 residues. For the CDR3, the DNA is TGTGCCAGCAGTTACGGGACTAGCGAAAGGGAGCAGTTCTTC. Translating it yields CASSYGTSEREQFF.

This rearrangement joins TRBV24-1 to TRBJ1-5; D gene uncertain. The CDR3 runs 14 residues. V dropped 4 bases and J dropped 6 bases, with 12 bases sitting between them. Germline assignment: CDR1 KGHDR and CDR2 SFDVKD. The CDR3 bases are TGTGCCACCAGTGACACCTCTGGCCCTCAGCCCCAGCATTTT. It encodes CATSDTSGPQPQHF.

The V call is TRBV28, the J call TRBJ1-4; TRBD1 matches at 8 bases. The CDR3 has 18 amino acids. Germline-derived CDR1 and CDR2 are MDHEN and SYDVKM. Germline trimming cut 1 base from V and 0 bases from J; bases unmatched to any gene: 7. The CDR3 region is CASSLFPDRASTNEKLFF. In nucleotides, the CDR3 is TGTGCCAGCAGTTTATTCCCGGACAGGGCATCAACTAATGAAAAACTGTTTTTT.

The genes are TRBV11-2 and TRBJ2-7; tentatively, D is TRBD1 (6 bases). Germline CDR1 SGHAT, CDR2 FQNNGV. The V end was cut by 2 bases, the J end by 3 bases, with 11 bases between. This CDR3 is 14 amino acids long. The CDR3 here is CASSLLVGGYEQYF. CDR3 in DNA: TGTGCCAGCAGCTTATTGGTAGGGGGCTACGAGCAGTACTTC.

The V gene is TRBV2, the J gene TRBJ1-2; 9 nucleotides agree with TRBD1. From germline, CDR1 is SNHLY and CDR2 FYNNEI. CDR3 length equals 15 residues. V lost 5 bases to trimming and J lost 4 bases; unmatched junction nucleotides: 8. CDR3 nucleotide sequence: TGTGCCAGCAGTCAAGGACAGGGGATGGCCTATGGCTACACCTTC. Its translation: CASSQGQGMAYGYTF. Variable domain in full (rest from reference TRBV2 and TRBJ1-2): EPEVTQTPSHQVTQMGQEVILRCVPISNHLYFYWYRQILGQKVEFLVSFYNNEISEKSEIFDDQFSVERPDGSNFTLKIRSTKLEDSAMYFCASSQGQGMAYGYTFGSGTRLTVV.

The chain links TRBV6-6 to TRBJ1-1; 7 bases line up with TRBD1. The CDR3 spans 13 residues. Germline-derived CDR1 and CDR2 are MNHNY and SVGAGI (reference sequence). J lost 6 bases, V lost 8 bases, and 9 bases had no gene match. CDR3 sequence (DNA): TGTGCCAGCCTACGACAGGGCGGCGCTGAAGCTTTCTTT. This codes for CASLRQGGAEAFF.

CDR3 DNA: TGCGCCAGCAGCTTGGCCGGGGGAATTGCCCTGAATGAAAAACTGTTTTTT. This gives the protein CASSLAGGIALNEKLFF. The rearrangement joins TRBV5-1 to TRBJ1-4, with D possibly TRBD1 on 5 matching bases. Germline lookup yields CDR1 SGHRS and CDR2 YFSETQ. The CDR3 covers 17 residues. Trimming stripped 0 bases from V and 5 bases from J, with 17 bases between.

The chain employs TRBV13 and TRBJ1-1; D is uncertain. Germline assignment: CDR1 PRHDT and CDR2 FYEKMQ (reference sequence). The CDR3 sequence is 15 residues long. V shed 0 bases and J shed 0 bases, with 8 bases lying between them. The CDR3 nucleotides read TGTGCCAGCAGCTTAGGCCAGAACATGAACACTGAAGCTTTCTTT. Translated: CASSLGQNMNTEAFF.

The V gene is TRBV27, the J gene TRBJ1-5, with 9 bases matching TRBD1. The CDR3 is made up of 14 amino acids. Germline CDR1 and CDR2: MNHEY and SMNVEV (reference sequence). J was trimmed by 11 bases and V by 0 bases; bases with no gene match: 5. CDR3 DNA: TGTGCCAGCAGTTTATCGGGGACAGGGAGCACCCAGCATTTT. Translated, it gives CASSLSGTGSTQHF.

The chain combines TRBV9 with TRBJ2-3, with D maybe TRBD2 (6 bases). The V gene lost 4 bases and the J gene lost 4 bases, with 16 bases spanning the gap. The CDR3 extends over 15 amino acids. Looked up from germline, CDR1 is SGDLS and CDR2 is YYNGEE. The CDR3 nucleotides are TGTGCCAGCAGCCCCTACGGGAGTAAGCCAGATACGCAGTATTTT. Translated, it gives CASSPYGSKPDTQYF.

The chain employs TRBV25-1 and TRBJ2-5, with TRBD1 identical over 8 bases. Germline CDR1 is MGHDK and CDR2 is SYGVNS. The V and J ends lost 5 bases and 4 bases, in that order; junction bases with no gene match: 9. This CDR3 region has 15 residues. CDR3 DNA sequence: TGTGCCAGCAGTTACAGGACAGGGTCGGGAGAGACCCAGTACTTC. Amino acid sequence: CASSYRTGSGETQYF.

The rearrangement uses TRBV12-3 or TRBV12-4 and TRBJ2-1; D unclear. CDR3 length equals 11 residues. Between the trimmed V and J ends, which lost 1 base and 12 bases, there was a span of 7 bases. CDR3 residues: CASSLEHLQFF. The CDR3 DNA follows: TGTGCCAGCAGTTTAGAACACCTGCAGTTCTTC.

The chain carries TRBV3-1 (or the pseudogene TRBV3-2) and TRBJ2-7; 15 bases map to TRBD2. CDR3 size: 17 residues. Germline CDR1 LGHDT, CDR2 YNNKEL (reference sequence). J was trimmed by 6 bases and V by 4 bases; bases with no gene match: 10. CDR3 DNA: TGTGCCAGCAGCCGCACGCCGGGACTAGCGGGAGGTCTCGAGCAGTACTTC. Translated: CASSRTPGLAGGLEQYF.

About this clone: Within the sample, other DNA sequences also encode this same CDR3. CDR3 DNA: TGTGCCTGGACCCCGGGACAGGGTAACTCACCCCTCCACTTT. It translates to CAWTPGQGNSPLHF. V and J are TRBV30 and TRBJ1-6; 9 bases are a match to TRBD1. This CDR3 spans 14 amino acids. Germline values: CDR1 GTSNPN, CDR2 SVGIG (reference sequence). J gave up 10 bases and V 4 bases, and 8 bases lay outside the gene matches.

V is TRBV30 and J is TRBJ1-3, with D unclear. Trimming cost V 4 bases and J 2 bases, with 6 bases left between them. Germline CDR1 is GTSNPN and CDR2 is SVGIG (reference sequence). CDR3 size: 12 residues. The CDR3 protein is CAWTAPGNTIYF. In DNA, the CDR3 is TGTGCCTGGACAGCGCCTGGAAACACCATATATTTT. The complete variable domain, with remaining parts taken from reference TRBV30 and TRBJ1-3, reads SQTIHQWPATLVQPVGSPLSLECTVEGTSNPNLYWYRQAAGRGLQLLFYSVGIGQISSEVPQNLSASRPQDRQFILSSKKLLLSDSGFYLCAWTAPGNTIYFGEGSWLTVV.

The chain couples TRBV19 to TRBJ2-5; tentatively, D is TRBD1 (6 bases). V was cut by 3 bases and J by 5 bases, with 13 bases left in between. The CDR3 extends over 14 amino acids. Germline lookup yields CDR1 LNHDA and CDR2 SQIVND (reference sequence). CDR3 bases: TGTGCCAGTAGTATTCAACAGGGTCGGGAGACCCAGTACTTC. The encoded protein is CASSIQQGRETQYF.

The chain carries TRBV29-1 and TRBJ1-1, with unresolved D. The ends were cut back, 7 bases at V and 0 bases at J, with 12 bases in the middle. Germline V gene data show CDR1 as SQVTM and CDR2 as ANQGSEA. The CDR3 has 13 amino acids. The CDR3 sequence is CSAEQHMNTEAFF. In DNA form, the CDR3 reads TGCAGCGCCGAACAGCATATGAACACTGAAGCTTTCTTT. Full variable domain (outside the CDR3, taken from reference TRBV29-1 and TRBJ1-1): SAVISQKPSRDICQRGTSLTIQCQVDSQVTMMFWYRQQPGQSLTLIATANQGSEATYESGFVIDKFPISRPNLTFSTLTVSNMSPEDSSIYLCSAEQHMNTEAFFGQGTRLTVV.

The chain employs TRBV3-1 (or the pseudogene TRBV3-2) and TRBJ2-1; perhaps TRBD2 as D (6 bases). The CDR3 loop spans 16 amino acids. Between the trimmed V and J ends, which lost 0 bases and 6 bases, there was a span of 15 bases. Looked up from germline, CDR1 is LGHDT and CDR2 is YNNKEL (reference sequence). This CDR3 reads CASSQDTSPLSNEQFF. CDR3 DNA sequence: TGTGCCAGCAGCCAAGATACTAGCCCCCTTAGCAATGAGCAGTTCTTC.

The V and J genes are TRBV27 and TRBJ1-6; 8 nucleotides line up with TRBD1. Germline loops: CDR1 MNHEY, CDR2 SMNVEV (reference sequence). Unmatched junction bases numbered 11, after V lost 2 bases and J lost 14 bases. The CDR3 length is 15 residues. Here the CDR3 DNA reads TGTGCCAGCAGTTTAACGACAGGGGTTTTGGGGACCCTCCACTTT. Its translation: CASSLTTGVLGTLHF.

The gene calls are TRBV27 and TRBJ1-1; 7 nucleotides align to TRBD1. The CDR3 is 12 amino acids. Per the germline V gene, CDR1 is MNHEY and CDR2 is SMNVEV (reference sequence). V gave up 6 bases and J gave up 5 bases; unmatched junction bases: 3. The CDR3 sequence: CASSLTGTEAFF. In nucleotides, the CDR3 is TGTGCCAGCAGCCTGACAGGGACTGAAGCTTTCTTT.